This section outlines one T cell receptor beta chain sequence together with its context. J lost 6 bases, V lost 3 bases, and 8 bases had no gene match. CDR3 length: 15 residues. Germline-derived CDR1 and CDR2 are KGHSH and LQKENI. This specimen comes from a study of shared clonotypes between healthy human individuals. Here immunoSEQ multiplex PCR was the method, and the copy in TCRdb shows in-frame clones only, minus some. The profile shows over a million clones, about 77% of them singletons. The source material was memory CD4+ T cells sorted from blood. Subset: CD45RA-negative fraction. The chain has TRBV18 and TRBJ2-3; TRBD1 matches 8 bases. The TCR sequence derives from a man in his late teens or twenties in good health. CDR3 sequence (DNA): TGTGCCAGCTCACCCCGACAGGGGATAGGGGATACGCAGTATTTT. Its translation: CASSPRQGIGDTQYF.